Presented here are 32 T cell receptor beta chains from one specimen sequenced in a study of breast tumors, draining lymph nodes, adjacent tissues. Axillary draining lymph nodes of breast cancer patients supplied the node samples. TCRdb analysed the multiplex PCR reads with MiXCR anew, one entry per CDR3 protein. The sample lists fewer than 200,000 distinct CDR3 sequences, around a third occurring once. Sequencing was carried out using axillary lymph node tissue. The receptors derive from a female donor with breast cancer. Some clones in this sample may be carry-over from other donors' samples.

This clonotype was counted ten times or more. The chain employs TRBV12-3 or TRBV12-4 and TRBJ2-2; no reliable D call. The CDR3 is 15 amino acids. Trimming left V 3 bases short and J 2 bases short, with 10 bases between. CDR3 sequence: CASSFPLANTGELFF. CDR3 coding DNA: TGTGCCAGCAGTTTTCCCTTGGCCAACACCGGGGAGCTGTTTTTT.

With respect to this clonotype: A read error is possible here, since a much larger clone lies one base away. This chain connects TRBV5-4 to TRBJ2-3; D unresolved. There are 12 residues in the CDR3. The V end lost 4 bases, the J end lost 9 bases, and 12 bases lay between the germline ends. The germline V gene encodes CDR1 SGHNT and CDR2 YYREEE (reference sequence). The CDR3 DNA sequence: TGTGCCAGCAGCCCTTGGGTGGCAACGCAGTATTTT. Translated, it gives CASSPWVATQYF.

This clonotype has more than one count but fewer than ten. This may be a read error: a much more frequent sequence differs by one nucleotide. The chain carries TRBV5-5 and TRBJ2-7, with D possibly being TRBD1 (5 bases). CDR3 size: 15 residues. Trimming stripped 0 bases from V and 0 bases from J, with 10 bases between. Germline assignment: CDR1 SGHKS and CDR2 YYEKEE (reference sequence). The CDR3 nucleotides read TGTGCCAGCAGCTTGGAGGGGCCTCTCTCCTACGAGCAGTACTTC. Protein: CASSLEGPLSYEQYF.

The CDR3 protein is CASSAGTGGSYGYTF. CDR3 nucleotides: TGTGCCAGTAGTGCCGGGACAGGGGGCAGTTATGGCTACACCTTC. The chain is built from TRBV19 and TRBJ1-2, with 12 positions matching TRBD1. This CDR3 is built from 15 residues. Germline trimming cut 5 bases from V and 5 bases from J; bases unmatched to any gene: 6. From germline, CDR1 is LNHDA and CDR2 SQIVND (reference sequence). Full variable domain (outside the CDR3, taken from reference TRBV19 and TRBJ1-2): DGGITQSPKYLFRKEGQNVTLSCEQNLNHDAMYWYRQDPGQGLRLIYYSQIVNDFQKGDIAEGYSVSREKKESFPLTVTSAQKNPTAFYLCASSAGTGGSYGYTFGSGTRLTVV.

In its sample, this clonotype was seen many times. This sequence joins TRBV6-2 or TRBV6-3 and TRBJ1-5; TRBD1 matches at 10 bases. The germline V gene encodes CDR1 MNHEY and CDR2 SVGEGT. J lost 6 bases, V lost 6 bases, and 8 bases had no gene match. This CDR3 spans 15 amino acids. CDR3 DNA sequence: TGTGCCAGCAGACCGACAGGGGGCAACTCTCAGCCCCAGCATTTT. It encodes CASRPTGGNSQPQHF.

This clonotype has only a few counts. A much larger clonotype is one base distant, so this may be a read error. The V gene is TRBV6-1, the J gene TRBJ1-2; 10 bases line up with TRBD1. This CDR3 has 15 residues. CDR1 MNHNS and CDR2 SASEGT come from the germline V gene. V dropped 5 bases and J dropped 6; count of bases not matched to a gene: 9. CDR3 loop: CASSQRGQGFDGYTF. In DNA form, the CDR3 reads TGTGCCAGCAGTCAACGGGGACAGGGGTTCGATGGCTACACCTTC.

This clonotype was recorded at least ten times. The CDR3 nucleotides read TGTGCCAGTAGTAAGGGACAGGGGATTCGGCAGCCCCAGCATTTT. Protein sequence: CASSKGQGIRQPQHF. The chain joins TRBV19 to TRBJ1-5, with TRBD1 identical over 10 bases. The V and J ends lost 4 bases and 7 bases, in that order; junction bases with no gene match: 7. The CDR3 spans 15 residues. Looked up from germline, CDR1 is LNHDA and CDR2 is SQIVND (reference sequence).

This clonotype was picked up many times. The junction departs from the called germline gene at one end, perhaps through a read error. This rearrangement joins TRBV7-7 to TRBJ2-1, with 12 bases fitting TRBD2. Germline V CDR1 and CDR2: SSHAT, FNYEAQ (reference sequence). CDR3 length equals 16 residues. The CDR3 reads CASSLGLAGGNNEQFF. DNA for the CDR3: TGTGCTAGCAGCTTAGGGCTAGCGGGAGGGAACAATGAGCAGTTCTTC.

This clonotype was detected many times. The J gene is TRBJ2-5, the V gene TRBV29-1; TRBD1 matches at 12 bases. Germline V gene lookup returns CDR1 SQVTM and CDR2 ANQGSEA. The CDR3 runs 14 residues. With V trimmed by 8 bases and J by 3 bases, 7 bases remained unmatched. Here the CDR3 reads CSRDRGRGKETQYF. Here the CDR3 DNA reads TGCAGCCGGGACAGGGGGCGAGGGAAAGAGACCCAGTACTTC.

Concerning this clonotype itself: This may be a read error: a much more frequent sequence differs by one nucleotide. V usage is TRBV12-3 or TRBV12-4 and J usage is TRBJ2-2; D is unresolved. V lost 3 bases, J lost 13 bases, and 18 bases lay in between. The CDR3 is 14 amino acids. The CDR3 coding sequence is TGTGCCAGCAGTTTTCGGCCCACCGTGCGCCGGCTGTTTTTT. This codes for CASSFRPTVRRLFF.

This rearrangement joins TRBV6-2 or TRBV6-3 to TRBJ1-2; 7 bases match TRBD1. This CDR3 has 14 residues. Germline values: CDR1 MNHEY, CDR2 SVGEGT. With 6 bases clipped from V and 3 bases from J, the junction kept 7 bases outside the gene matches. The DNA of the CDR3 is TGTGCCAGCAGACCTTCCGGGACAGACTATGGCTACACCTTC. It yields the protein CASRPSGTDYGYTF.

This clonotype has at least ten counts. The V call is TRBV6-5, the J call TRBJ2-7; D is tentatively TRBD1 or TRBD2 (5 bases each). The ends were cut back, 6 bases at V and 2 bases at J, with 14 bases in the middle. The CDR3 runs to 14 residues. CDR1 is MNHEY and CDR2 is SVGAGI in the germline V gene. The CDR3 nucleotides are TGTGCCAGCAGGCTCGGGACGTTAACCTACGAGCAGTACTTC. It encodes CASRLGTLTYEQYF.

This clonotype was seen more than once but under ten times. The V call is TRBV3-1, the J call TRBJ2-1, with D perhaps TRBD1 (5 bases). Trimming took 0 bases from V and 0 from J, leaving 15 bases between them. In germline, CDR1 is LGHDT, CDR2 YNNKEL (reference sequence). The CDR3 sequence is 18 residues long. CDR3 sequence reads: CASSQDQDHRSSYNEQFF. CDR3 sequence (DNA): TGTGCCAGCAGCCAAGATCAAGATCACAGGTCCTCCTACAATGAGCAGTTCTTC.

This clonotype showed up many times. This chain links TRBV19 with TRBJ2-5, with D perhaps matching TRBD1 (6 bases). With 5 bases removed from V and 6 bases from J, the gap between germline ends came to 10 bases. The CDR3 has 12 amino acids. CDR1 and CDR2 (germline): LNHDA, SQIVND (reference sequence). The DNA of the CDR3 is TGTGCCAGTAGTTCAGGGGCTCAGACCCAGTACTTC. Protein sequence: CASSSGAQTQYF.

This clonotype showed up many times. The chain has TRBV18 and TRBJ2-5, with D perhaps assigned TRBD1 or TRBD2 (5 bases each). The CDR3 sequence is 14 residues long. Germline-derived CDR1 and CDR2 are KGHSH and LQKENI. V gave up 3 bases and J gave up 1 base, with 9 bases separating them. The CDR3 sequence is CASSPGPSQETQYF. CDR3 nucleotide sequence: TGTGCCAGCTCACCGGGACCATCCCAAGAGACCCAGTACTTC.

Regarding this clonotype: A much more abundant neighbour one base away suggests this may be a read error. The chain has TRBV6-4 and TRBJ2-2; D call uncertain. CDR1 and CDR2 (germline): MRHNA, SNTAGT. This CDR3 is 12 amino acids long. V was shortened by 4 bases and J by 7 bases, with 7 bases between the two germline ends. As DNA, the CDR3 is TGTGCCAGCAGTGGCTCAATCGGGGAGCTGTTTTTT. Encoded protein: CASSGSIGELFF.

This clonotype was detected ten times or more. The chain has TRBV7-9 and TRBJ1-2; D is unresolved. Trimming took off 1 base at V and 8 bases at J, with 11 bases between the two ends. Germline assignment: CDR1 SEHNR and CDR2 FQNEAQ (reference sequence). CDR3 size: 13 residues. In DNA form, the CDR3 reads TGTGCCAGCAGCTTAGGGGAGTACCCGGGCTACACCTTC. Translation gives CASSLGEYPGYTF.

This clonotype was recorded at least ten times. The chain joins TRBV7-2 to TRBJ2-3; 7 positions match TRBD2. With 7 bases clipped from V and 1 base from J, the junction kept 11 bases outside the gene matches. CDR3 length: 16 residues. Germline V gene data show CDR1 as SGHTA and CDR2 as FQGNSA. CDR3 region: CASTLGAGDRTDTQYF. CDR3 coding DNA: TGTGCCAGCACCCTTGGGGCGGGGGATCGCACAGATACGCAGTATTTT. The complete variable domain, with remaining parts taken from reference TRBV7-2 and TRBJ2-3, reads GAGVSQSPSNKVTEKGKDVELRCDPISGHTALYWYRQSLGQGLEFLIYFQGNSAPDKSGLPSDRFSAERTGGSVSTLTIQRTQQEDSAVYLCASTLGAGDRTDTQYFGPGTRLTVL.

The genes are TRBV6-6 and TRBJ2-6; 7 bases agree with TRBD2. The CDR3 covers 17 residues. V shed 9 bases and J 4 bases; nucleotides not matched to a gene: 15. CDR1 and CDR2 (germline): MNHNY, SVGAGI (reference sequence). The CDR3 DNA follows: TGTGCCAGTCGTGAAGCGGCTCTAGCGGCAGGGGCCAACGTCCTGACTTTC. Protein: CASREAALAAGANVLTF.

The chain recombines TRBV2 with TRBJ2-2; 11 bases are a match to TRBD1. In germline, CDR1 is SNHLY, CDR2 FYNNEI. The length of the CDR3 is 16 residues. With 2 bases clipped from V and 4 bases from J, the junction kept 3 bases outside the gene matches. The CDR3 here is CASSEYGTGGTGELFF. CDR3 nucleotides: TGTGCCAGCAGTGAATATGGGACAGGGGGCACCGGGGAGCTGTTTTTT. Variable domain in full (rest from reference TRBV2 and TRBJ2-2): EPEVTQTPSHQVTQMGQEVILRCVPISNHLYFYWYRQILGQKVEFLVSFYNNEISEKSEIFDDQFSVERPDGSNFTLKIRSTKLEDSAMYFCASSEYGTGGTGELFFGEGSRLTVL.

The sample holds many counts of this clonotype. The V gene is TRBV12-3 or TRBV12-4, the J gene TRBJ1-2; 9 nucleotides line up with TRBD1. V was pared by 6 bases and J by 1 base, with 6 bases of the junction left unmatched. The CDR3 consists of 15 residues. The CDR3 here is CASSGTGIHNYGYTF. CDR3 in DNA: TGTGCCAGCAGCGGGACAGGGATCCATAACTATGGCTACACCTTC.

There are many counts of this clonotype. This chain uses TRBV7-9 with TRBJ2-7; 14 bases are a match to TRBD2. Germline CDR1 and CDR2: SEHNR and FQNEAQ (reference sequence). The CDR3 runs to 16 residues. Trimming at V came to 5 bases and at J to 7 bases, leaving 10 bases not matched to a gene. CDR3 amino acids: CASSPTSGRALGEQYF. The CDR3 DNA reads TGTGCCAGCAGCCCGACTAGCGGGAGGGCCCTGGGGGAGCAGTACTTC.

This clonotype was seen ten or more times. The chain carries TRBV6-1 and TRBJ1-4, with a weak D call TRBD1 (6 bases). Deletions cut 7 bases from V and 2 bases from J, with 11 bases between. Germline V gene data show CDR1 as MNHNS and CDR2 as SASEGT. CDR3 length: 14 residues. CDR3 sequence: CASTTGHTNEKLFF. Here the CDR3 DNA reads TGTGCCAGCACCACAGGGCATACTAATGAAAAACTGTTTTTT.

Many counts were recorded for this clonotype. The chain links TRBV19 to TRBJ2-7; 8 bases map to TRBD1. Per germline, CDR1 LNHDA and CDR2 SQIVND (reference sequence). Trimming removed 7 bases from V and 0 bases from J; junction bases left unmatched: 14. The CDR3 length is 17 residues. The CDR3 sequence: CASIGQGEPSGSYEQYF. CDR3 sequence (DNA): TGTGCCAGTATAGGACAGGGAGAACCCTCTGGCTCCTACGAGCAGTACTTC. The full variable domain, its missing parts supplied by reference TRBV19 and TRBJ2-7, is DGGITQSPKYLFRKEGQNVTLSCEQNLNHDAMYWYRQDPGQGLRLIYYSQIVNDFQKGDIAEGYSVSREKKESFPLTVTSAQKNPTAFYLCASIGQGEPSGSYEQYFGPGTRLTVT.

This clonotype was detected many times. The V and J genes are TRBV20-1 and TRBJ2-1; the match to TRBD2 covers 7 bases. Germline CDR1 is DFQATT and CDR2 is SNEGSKA (reference sequence). The CDR3 is 14 residues long. Trimming cost V 5 bases and J 6 bases; bases outside gene matches: 10. CDR3 residues: CSAPWREYPNEQFF. The CDR3 DNA reads TGCAGTGCTCCGTGGCGGGAGTATCCCAATGAGCAGTTCTTC.

On this clonotype: A single base separates this from a much larger clone, so it may be a read error. The chain has TRBV6-6 and TRBJ2-3, with 11 bases matching TRBD2. The CDR3 totals 16 residues. Germline loops: CDR1 MNHNY, CDR2 SVGAGI (reference sequence). The CDR3 DNA follows: TGTGCCTGCAGTCACTCGGCTAGCGGGGGGCCCGATACGCAGTATTTT. Translating it yields CACSHSASGGPDTQYF.

This clonotype was seen a single time. The rearrangement uses TRBV7-3 and TRBJ2-2; D may be TRBD1 (6 bases). Trimming cost V 0 bases and J 0 bases, with 8 bases left between them. The CDR3 is 16 amino acids. Per germline, CDR1 SGHTA and CDR2 FQGTGA. CDR3 protein: CASSLTGTPNTGELFF. The CDR3 DNA sequence: TGTGCCAGCAGCTTAACGGGGACACCGAACACCGGGGAGCTGTTTTTT.

This clonotype was observed at least ten times. The V gene is TRBV6-6, the J gene TRBJ2-7; no clear D gene. Germline V CDR1 and CDR2: MNHNY, SVGAGI (reference sequence). Between the trimmed V and J ends, which lost 0 bases and 2 bases, there was a span of 14 bases. The CDR3 is made up of 16 amino acids. The CDR3 sequence: CASSYSNPSAAYEQYF. In DNA form, the CDR3 reads TGTGCCAGCAGTTACTCGAATCCATCGGCAGCCTACGAGCAGTACTTC.

With respect to this clonotype: This clone may be a read error of a much larger clone one base away. The V call is TRBV7-9, the J call TRBJ2-1; perhaps TRBD2 as D (5 bases). Germline assignment: CDR1 SEHNR and CDR2 FQNEAQ (reference sequence). The length of the CDR3 is 17 residues. This CDR3 is CASGLAPSGGSYNEQFF. DNA of the CDR3: TGTGCCAGCGGCTTAGCCCCATCAGGCGGGTCTTACAATGAGCAGTTCTTC.

The V gene is TRBV6-2 or TRBV6-3, the J gene TRBJ1-1, with TRBD1 matching over 7 bases. Trimming took 11 bases from V and 5 from J; bases not matched to a gene: 8. CDR3 size: 12 residues. CDR1 is MNHEY and CDR2 is SVGEGT in the germline V gene. CDR3 sequence reads: CAGYDRETEAFF. The CDR3 DNA is TGTGCCGGATACGACAGGGAAACTGAAGCTTTCTTT.

In the case of this clonotype: One end of the junction is discordant with germline, which a read error may explain. V and J are TRBV7-3 and TRBJ2-7, with D perhaps matching TRBD1 or TRBD2 (5 bases each). CDR3 size: 11 residues. Looked up from germline, CDR1 is SGHTA and CDR2 is FQGTGA. The CDR3 DNA sequence: TGTGCCGGCAGCCCCGGGGCTTTTGAGTACTTC. It translates to CAGSPGAFEYF.

CDR3: CASSQRMSGAPSYNEQFF. The CDR3 coding sequence is TGTGCCAGCAGCCAACGTATGTCGGGGGCCCCCTCCTACAATGAGCAGTTCTTC. This chain links TRBV4-2 with TRBJ2-1; D could derive from TRBD1 or TRBD2 (6 bases each). This CDR3 contains 18 residues. Germline lookup yields CDR1 LGHNA and CDR2 YNFKEQ. V was pared by 2 bases and J by 0 bases, with 17 bases between.